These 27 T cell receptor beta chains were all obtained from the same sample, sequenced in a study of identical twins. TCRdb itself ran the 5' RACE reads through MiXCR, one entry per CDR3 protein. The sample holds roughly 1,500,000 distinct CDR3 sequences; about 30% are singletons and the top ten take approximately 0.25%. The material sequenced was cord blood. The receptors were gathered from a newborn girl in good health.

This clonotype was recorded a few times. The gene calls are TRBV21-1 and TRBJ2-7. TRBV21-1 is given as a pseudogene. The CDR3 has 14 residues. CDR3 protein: CASSKGRVPYEQYF. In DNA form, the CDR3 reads TGTGCCAGCAGCAAAGGGAGAGTACCCTACGAGCAGTACTTC.

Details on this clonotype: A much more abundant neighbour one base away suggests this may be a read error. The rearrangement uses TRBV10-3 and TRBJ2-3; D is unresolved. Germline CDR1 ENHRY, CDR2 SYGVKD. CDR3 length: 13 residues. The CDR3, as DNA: TGTGCCGTCAGTGAGCCTTACACAGATACGCAGTATTTT. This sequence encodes CAVSEPYTDTQYF.

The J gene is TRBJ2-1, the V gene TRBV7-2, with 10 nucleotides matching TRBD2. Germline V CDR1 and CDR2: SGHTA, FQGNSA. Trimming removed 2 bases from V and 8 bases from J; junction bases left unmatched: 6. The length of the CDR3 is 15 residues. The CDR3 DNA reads TGTGCCAGCAGCTTACAAGCGGGGGGGCTGGATGAGCAGTTCTTC. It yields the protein CASSLQAGGLDEQFF.

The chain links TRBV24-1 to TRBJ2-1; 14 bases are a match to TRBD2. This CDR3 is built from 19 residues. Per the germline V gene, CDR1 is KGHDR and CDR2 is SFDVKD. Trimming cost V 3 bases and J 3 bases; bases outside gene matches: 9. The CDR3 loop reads CATSDTNGLAGGFYNEQFF. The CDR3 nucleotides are TGTGCCACCAGTGATACGAATGGACTAGCGGGAGGATTCTACAATGAGCAGTTCTTC.

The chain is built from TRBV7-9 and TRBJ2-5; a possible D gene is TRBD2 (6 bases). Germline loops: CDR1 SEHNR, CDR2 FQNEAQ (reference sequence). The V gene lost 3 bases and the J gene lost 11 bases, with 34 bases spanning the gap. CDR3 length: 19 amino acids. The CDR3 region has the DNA TGTGCCAGCAGCTTTCGAGACGGGAAACTGAGTGGGAGGTACGGTGAGCAGTACTTC. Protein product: CASSFRDGKLSGRYGEQYF.

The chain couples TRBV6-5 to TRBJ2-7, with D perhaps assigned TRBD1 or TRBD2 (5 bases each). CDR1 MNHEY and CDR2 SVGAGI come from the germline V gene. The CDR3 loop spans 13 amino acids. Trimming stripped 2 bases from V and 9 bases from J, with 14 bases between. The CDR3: CASSYPARGGQYF. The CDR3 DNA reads TGTGCCAGCAGTTACCCAGCACGGGGCGGGCAGTACTTC.

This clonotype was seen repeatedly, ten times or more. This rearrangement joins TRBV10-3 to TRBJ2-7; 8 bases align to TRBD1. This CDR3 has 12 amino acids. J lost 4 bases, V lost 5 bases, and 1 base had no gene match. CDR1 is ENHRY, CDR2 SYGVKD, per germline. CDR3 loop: CAISQGAYEQYF. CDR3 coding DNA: TGTGCCATCAGTCAGGGGGCTTACGAGCAGTACTTC.

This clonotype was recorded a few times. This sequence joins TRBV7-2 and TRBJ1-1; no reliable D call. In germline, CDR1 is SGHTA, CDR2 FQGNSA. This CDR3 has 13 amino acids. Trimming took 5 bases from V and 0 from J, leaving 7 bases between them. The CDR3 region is CASSAHMNTEAFF. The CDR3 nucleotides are TGTGCCAGCAGCGCCCACATGAACACTGAAGCTTTCTTT.

The CDR3 bases are TGTGCCAGCAGCAAAAAACAGGGGGTAAATTCACCCCTCCACTTT. It specifies CASSKKQGVNSPLHF. The chain is built from TRBV21-1 and TRBJ1-6; TRBD1 is taken as the D call from the table, unchecked against the DNA. TRBV21-1 is reported as a pseudogene. The CDR3 contains 15 residues.

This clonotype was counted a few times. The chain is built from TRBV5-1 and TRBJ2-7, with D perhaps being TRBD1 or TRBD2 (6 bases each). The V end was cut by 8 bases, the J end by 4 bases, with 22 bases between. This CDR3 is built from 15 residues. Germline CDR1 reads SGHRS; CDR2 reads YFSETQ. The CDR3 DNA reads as TGCGCCAGTAGCGGACAGTCCGGCGGGCTTTACGAGCAGTACTTC. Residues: CASSGQSGGLYEQYF. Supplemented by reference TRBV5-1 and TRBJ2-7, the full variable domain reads KAGVTQTPRYLIKTRGQQVTLSCSPISGHRSVSWYQQTPGQGLQFLFEYFSETQRNKGNFPGRFSGRQFSNSRSEMNVSTLELGDSALYLCASSGQSGGLYEQYFGPGTRLTVT.

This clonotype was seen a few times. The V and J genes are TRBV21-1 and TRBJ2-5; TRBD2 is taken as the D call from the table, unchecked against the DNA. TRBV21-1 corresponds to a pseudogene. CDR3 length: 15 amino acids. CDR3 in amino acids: CAELPSGGPQETQYF. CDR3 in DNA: TGTGCCGAGCTCCCCAGCGGGGGACCTCAAGAGACCCAGTACTTC.

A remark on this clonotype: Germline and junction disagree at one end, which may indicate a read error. CDR3 region: CAITEHGGTDTQYF. The CDR3 DNA is TGTGCCATCACTGAGCATGGAGGCACAGATACGCAGTATTTT. The chain couples TRBV10-3 to TRBJ2-3; no reliable D call. The germline V gene encodes CDR1 ENHRY and CDR2 SYGVKD. This CDR3 has 14 residues.

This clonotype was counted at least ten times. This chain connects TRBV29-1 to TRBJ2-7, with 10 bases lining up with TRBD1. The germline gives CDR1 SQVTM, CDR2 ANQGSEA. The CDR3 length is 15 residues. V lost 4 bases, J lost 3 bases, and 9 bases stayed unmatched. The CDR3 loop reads CSVVGPGQGGYEQYF. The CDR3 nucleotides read TGCAGCGTTGTCGGTCCAGGACAGGGGGGCTACGAGCAGTACTTC.

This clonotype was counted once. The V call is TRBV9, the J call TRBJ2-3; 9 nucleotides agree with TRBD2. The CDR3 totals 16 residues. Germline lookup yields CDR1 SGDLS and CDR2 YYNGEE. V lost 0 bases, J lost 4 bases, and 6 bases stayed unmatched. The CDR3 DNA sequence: TGTGCCAGCAGCGTAGCAGGACTAGCGAGAGCAGATACGCAGTATTTT. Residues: CASSVAGLARADTQYF.

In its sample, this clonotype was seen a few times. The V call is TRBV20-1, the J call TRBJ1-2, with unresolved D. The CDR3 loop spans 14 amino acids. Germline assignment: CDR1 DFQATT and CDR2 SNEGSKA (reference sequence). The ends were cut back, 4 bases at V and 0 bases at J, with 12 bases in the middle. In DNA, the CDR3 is TGCAGTGCTAAGGAACAGATAGCTAACTATGGCTACACCTTC. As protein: CSAKEQIANYGYTF.

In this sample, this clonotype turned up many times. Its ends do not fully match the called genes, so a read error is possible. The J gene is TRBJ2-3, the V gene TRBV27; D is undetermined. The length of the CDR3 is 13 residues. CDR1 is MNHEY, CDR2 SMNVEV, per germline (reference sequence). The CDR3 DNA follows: TGCGCCAGCAGCTTGTTTAGGGCAGATACGCAGTATTTT. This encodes CASSLFRADTQYF.

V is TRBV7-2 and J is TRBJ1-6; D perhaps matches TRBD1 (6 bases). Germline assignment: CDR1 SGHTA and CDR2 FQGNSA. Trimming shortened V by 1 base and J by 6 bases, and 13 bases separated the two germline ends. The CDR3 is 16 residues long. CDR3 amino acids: CASSLEIGGTNSPLHF. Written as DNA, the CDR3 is TGTGCCAGCAGCTTAGAGATCGGGGGCACTAATTCACCCCTCCACTTT.

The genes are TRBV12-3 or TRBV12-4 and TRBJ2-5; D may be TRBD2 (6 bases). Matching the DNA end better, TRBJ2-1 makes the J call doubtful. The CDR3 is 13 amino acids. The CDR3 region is CASGPREEETQFF. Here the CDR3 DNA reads TGTGCCAGCGGTCCCAGGGAGGAAGAGACCCAGTTCTTC.

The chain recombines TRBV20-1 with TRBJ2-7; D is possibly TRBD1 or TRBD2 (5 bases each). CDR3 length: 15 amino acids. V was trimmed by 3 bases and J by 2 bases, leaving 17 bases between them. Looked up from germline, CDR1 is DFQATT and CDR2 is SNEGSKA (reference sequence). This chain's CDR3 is CSARSTEGFAYEQYF. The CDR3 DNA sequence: TGCAGTGCTAGGTCGACAGAGGGCTTTGCCTACGAGCAGTACTTC.

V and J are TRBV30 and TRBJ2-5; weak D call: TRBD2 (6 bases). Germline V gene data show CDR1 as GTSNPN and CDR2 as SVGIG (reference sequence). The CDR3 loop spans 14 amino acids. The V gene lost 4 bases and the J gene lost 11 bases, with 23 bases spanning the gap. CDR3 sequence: CAWTGRTLTREQYF. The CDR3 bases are TGTGCCTGGACTGGGAGGACTCTGACTAGAGAGCAGTACTTC.

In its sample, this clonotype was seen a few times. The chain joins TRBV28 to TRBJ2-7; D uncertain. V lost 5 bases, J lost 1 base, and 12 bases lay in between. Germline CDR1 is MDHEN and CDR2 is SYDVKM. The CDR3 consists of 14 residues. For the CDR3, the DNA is TGTGCCAGCAGTACTCAGTCCCCGTCCTACGAGCAGTACTTC. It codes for CASSTQSPSYEQYF. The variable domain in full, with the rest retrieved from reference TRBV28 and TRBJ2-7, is DVKVTQSSRYLVKRTGEKVFLECVQDMDHENMFWYRQDPGLGLRLIYFSYDVKMKEKGDIPEGYSVSREKKERFSLILESASTNQTSMYLCASSTQSPSYEQYFGPGTRLTVT.

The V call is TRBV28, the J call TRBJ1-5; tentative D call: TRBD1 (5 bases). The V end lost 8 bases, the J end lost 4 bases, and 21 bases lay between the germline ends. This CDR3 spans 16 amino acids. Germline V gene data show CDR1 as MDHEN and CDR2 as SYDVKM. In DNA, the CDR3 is TGTGCCAGCCGCCAGTGGGATCGGGGCGCTAATCAGCCCCAGCATTTT. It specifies CASRQWDRGANQPQHF.

CDR3: CASSQRGYVNTEAFF. In DNA form, the CDR3 reads TGTGCCAGCAGCCAAAGAGGGTATGTGAACACTGAAGCTTTCTTT. This chain links TRBV3-1 with TRBJ1-1; the D is unclear. Looked up from germline, CDR1 is LGHDT and CDR2 is YNNKEL (reference sequence). V gave up 2 bases and J gave up 0 bases, with 10 bases separating them. This CDR3 comprises 15 residues.

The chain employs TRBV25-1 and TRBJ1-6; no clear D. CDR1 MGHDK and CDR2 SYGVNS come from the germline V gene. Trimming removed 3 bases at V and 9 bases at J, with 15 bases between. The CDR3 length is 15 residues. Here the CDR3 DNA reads TGTGCCAGCAGTGATTCCCCATCCGGTTTTTCACCCCTCCACTTT. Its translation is CASSDSPSGFSPLHF.

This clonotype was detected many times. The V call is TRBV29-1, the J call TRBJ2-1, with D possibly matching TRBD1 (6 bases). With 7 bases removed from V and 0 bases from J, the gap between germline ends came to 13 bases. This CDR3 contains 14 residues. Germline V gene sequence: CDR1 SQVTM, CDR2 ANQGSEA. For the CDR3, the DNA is TGCAGCGCCCCCGGGACACCCTCCTACAATGAGCAGTTCTTC. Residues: CSAPGTPSYNEQFF.

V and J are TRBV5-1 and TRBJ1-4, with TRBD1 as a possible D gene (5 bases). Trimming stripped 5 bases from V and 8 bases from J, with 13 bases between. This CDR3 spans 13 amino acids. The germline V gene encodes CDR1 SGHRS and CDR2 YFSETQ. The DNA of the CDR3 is TGCGCCAGCAGTCAAGACAGCCGAGAAAAACTGTTTTTT. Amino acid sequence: CASSQDSREKLFF.

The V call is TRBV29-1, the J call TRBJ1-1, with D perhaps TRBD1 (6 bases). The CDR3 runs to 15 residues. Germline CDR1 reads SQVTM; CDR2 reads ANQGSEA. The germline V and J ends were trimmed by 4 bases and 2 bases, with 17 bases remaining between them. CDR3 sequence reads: CSVAYWTVGNTEAFF. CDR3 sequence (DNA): TGCAGCGTTGCCTATTGGACAGTCGGAAACACTGAAGCTTTCTTT.